Following are 14 T cell receptor beta chains from one sample sequenced in a study of blood T cells in healthy people across ages. For the second PCR, which ran for roughly 6 to 11 cycles, a sample-barcoded 5' primer and a J-beta primer mix were used. Via MiXCR, TCRdb re-called the 5' RACE reads, giving one row per CDR3 protein. The data hold approximately 490,000 distinct CDR3 sequences, with 24% observed a single time. These data also formed part of another study, on T cells of mothers and their children.

Sequencing used blood. The receptor source for this set is a boy younger than 18 in good health.

V usage is TRBV6-5 and J usage is TRBJ2-7; TRBD1 aligns across 9 bases. This CDR3 is 14 amino acids long. The V gene's germline CDR1 is MNHEY and CDR2 SVGAGI. V was pared by 7 bases and J by 5 bases, with 9 bases of the junction left unmatched. The CDR3 sequence: CASNRDRVAHEQYF. In DNA, the CDR3 is TGTGCCAGCAACCGGGACAGGGTTGCCCACGAGCAGTACTTC.

This clonotype was detected ten times or more. The chain joins TRBV5-6 to TRBJ2-5; the D call may be TRBD1 or TRBD2 (6 bases each). The CDR3 is 17 amino acids. Germline assignment: CDR1 SGHDT and CDR2 YYEEEE. V dropped 2 bases and J dropped 3 bases, with 20 bases sitting between them. The CDR3: CASSLPGEVIGEETQYF. The CDR3 DNA reads TGTGCCAGCAGCTTACCAGGGGAGGTAATAGGCGAAGAGACCCAGTACTTC.

The rearrangement joins TRBV24-1 to TRBJ2-1, with 8 bases aligning to TRBD1. V was pared by 5 bases and J by 5 bases, with 7 bases of the junction left unmatched. The CDR3 is made up of 15 amino acids. Germline loops: CDR1 KGHDR, CDR2 SFDVKD. DNA for the CDR3: TGTGCCACCAGTGCGCTGGACAGGGTCGACAATGAGCAGTTCTTC. This gives the protein CATSALDRVDNEQFF.

This clonotype was counted a few times. The chain combines TRBV10-3 with TRBJ2-7; TRBD2 is a possible D gene (6 bases). Trimming took 6 bases from V and 5 from J, leaving 17 bases between them. The CDR3 spans 14 residues. The germline CDR1 and CDR2 sequences are ENHRY and SYGVKD. CDR3 sequence: CAISRERGSHEQYF. CDR3 in DNA: TGTGCCATCAGCCGGGAGAGGGGTTCCCACGAGCAGTACTTC.

J is TRBJ1-4 and V is TRBV6-2 or TRBV6-3; the match to TRBD1 covers 8 bases. The CDR3 is 16 residues long. The germline V gene has CDR1 MNHEY and CDR2 SVGEGT. J gave up 7 bases and V 5 bases, and 12 bases lay outside the gene matches. The DNA of the CDR3 is TGTGCCAGCAGTCGGGACAGGATGATTTTCGGTGAAAAACTGTTTTTT. This codes for CASSRDRMIFGEKLFF.

The table lists this clonotype with a few counts. The CDR3 DNA sequence: TGTGCCAGCAGTTTGACAGGGTGGGATTCACCCCTCCACTTT. It encodes CASSLTGWDSPLHF. The chain links TRBV12-3 or TRBV12-4 to TRBJ1-6, with TRBD1 matching over 7 bases. V dropped 3 bases and J dropped 8; count of bases not matched to a gene: 4. This CDR3 region has 14 residues.

Only a few counts were recorded for this clonotype. The chain employs TRBV9 and TRBJ2-1; D call uncertain. The end of the DNA aligns better with TRBJ2-5, so the J call may be wrong. This CDR3 is built from 13 residues. The germline CDR1 and CDR2 sequences are SGDLS and YYNGEE. CDR3 sequence reads: CASSVGLGETQYF. In DNA form, the CDR3 reads TGTGCCAGCAGCGTAGGACTGGGAGAGACCCAGTACTTC.

V usage is TRBV4-3 and J usage is TRBJ2-2; D possibly uses TRBD1 or TRBD2 (5 bases each). Germline values: CDR1 LGHNA, CDR2 YSLEER. V was shortened by 1 base and J by 5 bases, with 20 bases between the two germline ends. The CDR3 runs to 18 residues. CDR3 bases: TGCGCCAGCAGCCAAGTCCTCTGGGTGGGGGTCTCGACCGGGGAGCTGTTTTTT. Residues: CASSQVLWVGVSTGELFF.

J is TRBJ2-2 and V is TRBV7-9, with 11 bases matching TRBD2. Trimming at V came to 5 bases and at J to 4 bases, leaving 3 bases not matched to a gene. Germline V gives CDR1 SEHNR, CDR2 FQNEAQ (reference sequence). This CDR3 spans 15 amino acids. CDR3 nucleotide sequence: TGTGCCAGCAGCGGGACTAGCGGATTCACCGGGGAGCTGTTTTTT. It yields the protein CASSGTSGFTGELFF.

This clonotype turned up a few times. The chain couples TRBV6-5 to TRBJ2-7; TRBD1 or TRBD2 may be the D gene (5 bases each). Trimming removed 4 bases at V and 2 bases at J, with 15 bases between. Germline V gene sequence: CDR1 MNHEY, CDR2 SVGAGI. The CDR3 is 15 residues long. The CDR3 loop reads CASSSFRDVPYEQYF. The CDR3, as DNA: TGTGCCAGCAGTTCCTTCCGGGACGTCCCCTACGAGCAGTACTTC.

The chain combines TRBV6-6 with TRBJ1-5, with D possibly matching TRBD1 (6 bases). The CDR3 runs 15 residues. Deletions cut 4 bases from V and 0 bases from J, with 10 bases between. Germline V lookup: CDR1 MNHNY, CDR2 SVGAGI (reference sequence). The CDR3 bases are TGTGCCAGCAGTTGGACAGACTATAGCAATCAGCCCCAGCATTTT. It specifies CASSWTDYSNQPQHF.

The sample holds a few counts of this clonotype. The J gene is TRBJ2-1, the V gene TRBV30, with 7 nucleotides matching TRBD1. With 3 bases clipped from V and 1 base from J, the junction kept 12 bases outside the gene matches. The CDR3 extends over 17 amino acids. Per the germline V gene, CDR1 is GTSNPN and CDR2 is SVGIG (reference sequence). The CDR3 coding sequence is TGTGCCTGGAGAACAGGGGCCATGGCCCGATCCTACAATGAGCAGTTCTTC. It encodes CAWRTGAMARSYNEQFF.

The rearrangement joins TRBV7-2 to TRBJ2-7, with TRBD2 identical over 10 bases. The CDR3 is 15 residues long. Germline lookup yields CDR1 SGHTA and CDR2 FQGNSA. The V gene end was trimmed by 8 bases and the J gene end by 5 bases; junction bases not matched to a gene: 12. CDR3 DNA: TGTGCCAGCGATACACCGGGACTAGCGTCTAACGAGCAGTACTTC. It encodes CASDTPGLASNEQYF.

In this sample, this clonotype turned up a few times. The V call is TRBV7-2, the J call TRBJ2-3, with a weak D call TRBD2 (7 bases). This CDR3 has 15 amino acids. Germline values: CDR1 SGHTA, CDR2 FQGNSA. The V and J ends lost 0 bases and 5 bases respectively, with 12 bases between them. The CDR3 region is CASSLAGGPRDTQYF. CDR3 DNA: TGTGCCAGCAGCTTAGCGGGGGGGCCCCGAGATACGCAGTATTTT.